Each of the 20 T cell receptor beta chains below was sequenced from the same sample in a study of cytomegalovirus exposure and HLA in healthy donors. Using immunoSEQ multiplex PCR, the repertoire was profiled, and TCRdb retains in-frame clones only, with some absent. The sample lists about 120,000 clones, roughly 95% occurring once. The source material was PBMCs. Source of these receptors: a man younger than 35 in good health and CMV-seronegative.

This clone showed up just a few times. V and J are TRBV5-3 and TRBJ2-7; 7 positions match TRBD1. TRBV5-3 is annotated as an ORF whose role is uncertain. The CDR3 has 14 residues. Trimming at V came to 8 bases and at J to 6 bases, leaving 14 bases not matched to a gene. DNA for the CDR3: TGTGCCAGTCCCCCCCCGGGACAGTTTGGCGAGCAGTACTTC. This sequence encodes CASPPPGQFGEQYF.

V usage is TRBV6-5 and J usage is TRBJ2-1; D possibly corresponds to TRBD1 (6 bases). Per the germline V gene, CDR1 is MNHEY and CDR2 is SVGAGI. CDR3 length equals 13 residues. Trimming removed 2 bases at V and 6 bases at J, with 8 bases between. CDR3 amino acids: CASSYQGSNEQFF. The CDR3 DNA reads as TGTGCCAGCAGTTACCAGGGGAGCAATGAGCAGTTCTTC.

The V call is TRBV10-2, the J call TRBJ1-3, with D uncertain. The CDR3 consists of 13 residues. V was cut by 4 bases and J by 4 bases, with 8 bases left in between. Germline V CDR1 and CDR2: WSHSY, SAAADI. The CDR3 reads CASSGGWGNTIYF. The DNA for the CDR3 is TGCGCCAGCAGTGGAGGGTGGGGAAACACCATATATTTT.

V is TRBV7-9 and J is TRBJ2-5, with a possible D match to TRBD2 (6 bases). The V gene's germline CDR1 is SEHNR and CDR2 FQNEAQ (reference sequence). This CDR3 has 15 residues. V gave up 0 bases and J gave up 1 base, with 9 bases separating them. CDR3 bases: TGTGCCAGCAGCTTAGCGGGAGGAATCCAAGAGACCCAGTACTTC. Encoded protein: CASSLAGGIQETQYF.

The rearrangement joins TRBV18 to TRBJ2-1, with 8 bases lining up with TRBD2. CDR1 is KGHSH and CDR2 is LQKENI in the germline V gene. The CDR3 is 15 residues long. With V trimmed by 4 bases and J by 5 bases, 7 bases remained unmatched. CDR3 DNA: TGTGCCAGCTCACTCGGGGGGGCCCGAGACAATGAGCAGTTCTTC. Translation gives CASSLGGARDNEQFF.

CDR3 sequence: CASSLGLSYEQYF. Here the CDR3 DNA reads TGTGCCAGCAGCTTAGGCCTCTCCTACGAGCAGTACTTC. The chain couples TRBV7-3 to TRBJ2-7; D gene unclear. V lost 2 bases and J 0 bases, leaving 5 bases between the germline ends. The CDR3 sequence is 13 residues long. Germline loops: CDR1 SGHTA, CDR2 FQGTGA.

The count of this clone is one. The J gene is TRBJ2-6, the V gene TRBV5-6; D is uncertain. Trimming cost V 0 bases and J 0 bases, with 4 bases left between them. There are 15 residues in the CDR3. CDR1 and CDR2 from the germline V gene are SGHDT and YYEEEE. The CDR3, as DNA: TGTGCCAGCAGCTTGGCGGTCTCTGGGGCCAACGTCCTGACTTTC. Its protein is CASSLAVSGANVLTF.

The chain employs TRBV19 and TRBJ1-1, with 7 bases that match TRBD1. With 9 bases clipped from V and 0 bases from J, the junction kept 10 bases outside the gene matches. The CDR3 runs to 15 residues. Germline V gene sequence: CDR1 LNHDA, CDR2 SQIVND (reference sequence). CDR3 in amino acids: CASKTGATMNTEAFF. The CDR3 bases are TGTGCCAGCAAAACAGGGGCGACCATGAACACTGAAGCTTTCTTT.

The table lists this clone with a count of one. The CDR3 region has the DNA TGTGCCAGCAGCCCAAGAACAGGGGAGGTTCTCAACACTGAAGCTTTCTTT. Its protein is CASSPRTGEVLNTEAFF. This rearrangement joins TRBV9 to TRBJ1-1; 7 nucleotides match TRBD1. Trimming cost V 4 bases and J 2 bases; bases outside gene matches: 14. Germline lookup yields CDR1 SGDLS and CDR2 YYNGEE. This CDR3 has 17 amino acids. Using reference TRBV9 and TRBJ1-1 for the parts outside the CDR3, the full variable domain is DSGVTQTPKHLITATGQRVTLRCSPRSGDLSVYWYQQSLDQGLQFLIQYYNGEERAKGNILERFSAQQFPDLHSELNLSSLELGDSALYFCASSPRTGEVLNTEAFFGQGTRLTVV.

The rearrangement links TRBV7-8 to TRBJ1-5; possible D gene TRBD1, 6 bases. In germline, CDR1 is SGHVS, CDR2 FQNEAQ. CDR3 size: 14 residues. The V end lost 6 bases, the J end lost 7 bases, and 16 bases lay between the germline ends. CDR3 bases: TGTGCCAGCAGACCTACAGGGTTAGGGCAGCCCCAGCATTTT. It codes for CASRPTGLGQPQHF.

This clone was counted once. V usage is TRBV6-1 and J usage is TRBJ2-1, with a possible D match to TRBD2 (6 bases). Trimming took 2 bases from V and 3 from J, leaving 8 bases between them. This CDR3 is built from 14 residues. The germline V gene has CDR1 MNHNS and CDR2 SASEGT. CDR3 sequence (DNA): TGTGCCAGCAGTGAATTCGGGAGCTACAATGAGCAGTTCTTC. Translating it yields CASSEFGSYNEQFF.

The chain couples TRBV27 to TRBJ1-5; 10 bases line up with TRBD1. Trimming took 7 bases from V and 3 from J; bases not matched to a gene: 3. The CDR3 totals 14 residues. CDR1 is MNHEY, CDR2 SMNVEV, per germline (reference sequence). CDR3 loop: CASKGQGYNQPQHF. The CDR3 DNA follows: TGTGCCAGCAAGGGACAGGGGTACAATCAGCCCCAGCATTTT.

J is TRBJ1-5 and V is TRBV7-9; D is possibly TRBD1 (5 bases). The V gene's germline CDR1 is SEHNR and CDR2 FQNEAQ (reference sequence). V was trimmed by 5 bases and J by 8 bases, leaving 10 bases between them. This CDR3 contains 12 residues. CDR3 in DNA: TGTGCCAGCAGCGCTGACAGCAAGCCCCAGCATTTT. It codes for CASSADSKPQHF.

This chain links TRBV5-6 with TRBJ1-2; TRBD1 matches at 8 bases. The V gene's germline CDR1 is SGHDT and CDR2 YYEEEE. This CDR3 region has 14 residues. Trimming cost V 4 bases and J 4 bases; bases outside gene matches: 6. CDR3 loop: CASSTTGGGYGYTF. The CDR3 DNA sequence: TGTGCCAGCAGCACTACAGGGGGAGGCTATGGCTACACCTTC.

V usage is TRBV28 and J usage is TRBJ2-1; TRBD2 matches 7 bases. Trimming took 6 bases from V and 0 from J; bases not matched to a gene: 5. The germline V gene encodes CDR1 MDHEN and CDR2 SYDVKM. CDR3 length: 15 residues. CDR3: CASSLGGSSYNEQFF. Here the CDR3 DNA reads TGTGCCAGCAGCTTGGGGGGGAGCTCCTACAATGAGCAGTTCTTC.

With regard to this clone: One junction end does not reproduce the germline sequence, and a read error may be involved. The chain carries TRBV2 and TRBJ1-1; 8 bases line up with TRBD1. There are 13 residues in the CDR3. Germline CDR1 reads SNHLY; CDR2 reads FYNNEI. CDR3 sequence: CASSEQGAGSQIF. The CDR3 region has the DNA TGTGCCAGCAGTGAACAGGGGGCAGGGTCTCAAATCTTT.

The rearrangement uses TRBV20-1 and TRBJ1-2; D is uncertain. The V end was cut by 2 bases, the J end by 8 bases, with 9 bases between. Germline V gives CDR1 DFQATT, CDR2 SNEGSKA (reference sequence). The CDR3 spans 11 residues. The CDR3 nucleotides read TGCAGTGCTAGAAGAGAGATCGGCTACACCTTC. Translation gives CSARREIGYTF.

The CDR3 DNA reads as TGTGCCAGCAGTCCGCAGGGGGCTTCCTACGAGCAGTACTTC. As protein: CASSPQGASYEQYF. This sequence joins TRBV25-1 and TRBJ2-7; 8 nucleotides line up with TRBD1. V shed 5 bases and J 1 base; nucleotides not matched to a gene: 4. The CDR3 runs 14 residues. The V gene's germline CDR1 is MGHDK and CDR2 SYGVNS.

The rearrangement joins TRBV28 to TRBJ1-5; D possibly corresponds to TRBD1 (5 bases). CDR1 MDHEN and CDR2 SYDVKM come from the germline V gene. The CDR3 has 17 amino acids. V was trimmed by 2 bases and J by 4 bases, leaving 18 bases between them. CDR3 sequence (DNA): TGTGCCAGCAGTTTAAGGACTGGGGGGTGGAATAATCAGCCCCAGCATTTT. Translation gives CASSLRTGGWNNQPQHF. The full variable domain, completed using reference TRBV28 and TRBJ1-5, is DVKVTQSSRYLVKRTGEKVFLECVQDMDHENMFWYRQDPGLGLRLIYFSYDVKMKEKGDIPEGYSVSREKKERFSLILESASTNQTSMYLCASSLRTGGWNNQPQHFGDGTRLSIL.

DNA of the CDR3: TGTGCCAGCAGCCCTAGGACTAGCGGGAGCCACGAGCAGTACTTC. It specifies CASSPRTSGSHEQYF. The V gene is TRBV28, the J gene TRBJ2-7; 13 positions match TRBD2. The CDR3 is 15 residues long. Germline V CDR1 and CDR2: MDHEN, SYDVKM. V was clipped by 6 bases and J by 5 bases; unmatched bases: 7. Looking up the rest from reference TRBV28 and TRBJ2-7 gives the full variable domain: DVKVTQSSRYLVKRTGEKVFLECVQDMDHENMFWYRQDPGLGLRLIYFSYDVKMKEKGDIPEGYSVSREKKERFSLILESASTNQTSMYLCASSPRTSGSHEQYFGPGTRLTVT.